The clone carrying this T cell receptor (beta chain) was picked up a small number of times. What it binds is not known. This entry is derived from a study of CD8 T cells in ankylosing spondylitis. Findings and limits, study-wide: A motif in TCR beta, a set of roughly 8 highly homologous variants, appeared characteristic of ankylosing spondylitis blood. Significantly higher representation of disease-linked clones was reported for matched ankylosing spondylitis synovial fluid. Within peripheral blood, clones linked to disease were CD8+ and relatively rare.

Libraries of TCR beta came from quantitative 5'-RACE with molecular barcodes. TCRdb processed the 5' RACE reads anew with MiXCR; each CDR3 protein has one entry. The sample has more than 600,000 distinct CDR3 sequences; roughly 19% are singletons. The germline CDR1 and CDR2 sequences are DFQATT and SNEGSKA (reference sequence). The CDR3 sequence is 15 residues long. The V gene lost 1 base and the J gene lost 0 bases, with 13 bases spanning the gap. The clonotype originates from a male donor with ankylosing spondylitis. The chain links TRBV20-1 to TRBJ2-7, with D uncertain. The sequencing sample was made of blood, either unsorted or a sorted T cell fraction (not recorded which). CDR3 DNA sequence: TGCAGTGCTAGAGTGCCAGCGCTGAGCTCCTACGAGCAGTACTTC. Its protein product is CSARVPALSSYEQYF.